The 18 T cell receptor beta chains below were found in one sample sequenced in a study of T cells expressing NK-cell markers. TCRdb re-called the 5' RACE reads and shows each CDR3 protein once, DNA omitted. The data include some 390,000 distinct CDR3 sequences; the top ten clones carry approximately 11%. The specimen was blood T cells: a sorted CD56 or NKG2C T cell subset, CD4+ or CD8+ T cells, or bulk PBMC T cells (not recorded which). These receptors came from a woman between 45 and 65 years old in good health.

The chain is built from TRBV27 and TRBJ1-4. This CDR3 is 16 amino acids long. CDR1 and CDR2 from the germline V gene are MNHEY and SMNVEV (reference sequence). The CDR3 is CASSPPPGGRNEKLFF.

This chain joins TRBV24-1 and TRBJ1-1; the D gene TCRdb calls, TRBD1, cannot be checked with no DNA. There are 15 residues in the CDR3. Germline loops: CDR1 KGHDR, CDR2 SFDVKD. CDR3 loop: CATSGKIGQSTEAFF.

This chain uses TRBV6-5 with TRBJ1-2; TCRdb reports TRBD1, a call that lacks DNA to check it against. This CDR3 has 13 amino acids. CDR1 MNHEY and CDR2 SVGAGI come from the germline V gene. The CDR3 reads CASSYGQGLGYTF.

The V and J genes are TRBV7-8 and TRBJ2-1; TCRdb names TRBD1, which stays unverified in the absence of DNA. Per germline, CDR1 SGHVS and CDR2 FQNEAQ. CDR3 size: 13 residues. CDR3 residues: CASRMGEINEQFF.

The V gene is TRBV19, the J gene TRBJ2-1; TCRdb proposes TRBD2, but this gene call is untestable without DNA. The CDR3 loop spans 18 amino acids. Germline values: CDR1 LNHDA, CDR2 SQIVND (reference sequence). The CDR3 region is CASSPSHLGTSGYNEQFF.

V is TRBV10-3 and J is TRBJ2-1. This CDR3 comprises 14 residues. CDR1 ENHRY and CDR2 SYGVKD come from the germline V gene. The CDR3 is CALSSGTSYNEQFF.

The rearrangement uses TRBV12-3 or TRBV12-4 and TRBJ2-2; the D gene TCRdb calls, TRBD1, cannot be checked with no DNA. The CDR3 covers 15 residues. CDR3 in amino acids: CASSLLGTLSGELFF.

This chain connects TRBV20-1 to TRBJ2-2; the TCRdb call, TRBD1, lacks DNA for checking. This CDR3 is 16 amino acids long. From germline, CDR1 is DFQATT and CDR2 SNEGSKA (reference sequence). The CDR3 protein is CSARDRDRPVAGELFF.

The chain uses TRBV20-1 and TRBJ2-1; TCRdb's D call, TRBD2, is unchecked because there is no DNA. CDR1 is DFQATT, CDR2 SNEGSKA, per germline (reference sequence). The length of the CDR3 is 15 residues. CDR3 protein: CSARGGSGIYNEQFF.

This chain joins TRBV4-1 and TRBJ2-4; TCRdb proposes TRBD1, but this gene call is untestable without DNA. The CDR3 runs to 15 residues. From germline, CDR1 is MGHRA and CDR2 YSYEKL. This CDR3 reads CASSQDPGGIAIQYF.

The CDR3 sequence: CSARDWETSDYNEQFF. This chain links TRBV20-1 with TRBJ2-1; TCRdb indicates TRBD2, and absent DNA this call remains unverified. Germline V gives CDR1 DFQATT, CDR2 SNEGSKA (reference sequence). The CDR3 extends over 16 amino acids.

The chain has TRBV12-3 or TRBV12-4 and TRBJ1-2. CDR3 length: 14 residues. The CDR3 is CASSQTAAFYGYTF.

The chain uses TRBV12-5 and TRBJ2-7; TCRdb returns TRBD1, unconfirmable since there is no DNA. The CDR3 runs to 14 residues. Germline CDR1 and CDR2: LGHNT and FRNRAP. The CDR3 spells CASGGGQGVYEQYF.

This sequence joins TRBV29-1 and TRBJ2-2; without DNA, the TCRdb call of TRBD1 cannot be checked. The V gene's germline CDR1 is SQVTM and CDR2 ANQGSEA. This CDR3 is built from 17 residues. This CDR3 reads CSVEDLFVAGGTGELFF.

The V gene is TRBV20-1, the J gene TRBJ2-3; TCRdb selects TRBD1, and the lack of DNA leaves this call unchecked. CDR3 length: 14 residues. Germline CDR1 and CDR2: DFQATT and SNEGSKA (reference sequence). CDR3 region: CSARGQGLTDTQYF.

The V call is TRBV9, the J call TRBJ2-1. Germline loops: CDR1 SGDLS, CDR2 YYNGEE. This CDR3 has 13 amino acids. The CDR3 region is CASSLRIANEQFF.

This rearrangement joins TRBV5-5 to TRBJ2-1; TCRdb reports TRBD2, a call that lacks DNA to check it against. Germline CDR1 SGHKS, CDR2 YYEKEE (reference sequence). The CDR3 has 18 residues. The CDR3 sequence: CASSLVGLAGVLYNEQFF.

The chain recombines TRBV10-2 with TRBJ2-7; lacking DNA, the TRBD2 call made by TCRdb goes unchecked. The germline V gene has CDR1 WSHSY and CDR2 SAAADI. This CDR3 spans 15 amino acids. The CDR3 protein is CASSEAGLADFEQYF.